These 3 T cell receptor beta chains originate from one sample sequenced in a study of T cells in tuberculosis. Sorting used thawed, overnight-rested PBMC stained with anti-CD3, a viability dye and GMM-loaded CD1B tetramer. The CD1B tetramers carried C32 glucose monomycolate purified from Rhodococcus equi. Sequencing was performed with immunoSEQ multiplex PCR; in TCRdb, only in-frame clones are kept and a portion is missing. The sample has around 50,000 clones; around 90% are singletons. The sample was CD1b-GMM tetramer-negative cells sorted from PBMCs. The receptor source for this set is an adult woman with latent tuberculosis.

This clone is a singleton in its sample. This chain links TRBV30 with TRBJ2-1; a possible D gene is TRBD1 (6 bases). Trimming removed 7 bases at V and 0 bases at J, with 10 bases between. Germline CDR1 reads GTSNPN; CDR2 reads SVGIG (reference sequence). This CDR3 comprises 13 residues. Here the CDR3 DNA reads TGTGCCTCTTCAGGGGTCTCCTACAATGAGCAGTTCTTC. The encoded protein is CASSGVSYNEQFF.

V usage is TRBV5-4 and J usage is TRBJ2-1; D is undetermined. CDR3 length: 12 residues. The V gene lost 9 bases and the J gene lost 3 bases, with 10 bases spanning the gap. Germline lookup yields CDR1 SGHNT and CDR2 YYREEE (reference sequence). In DNA, the CDR3 is TGTGCCACCCAGTACAGCTACAATGAGCAGTTCTTC. This encodes CATQYSYNEQFF.

A few counts support this clone. J is TRBJ2-7 and V is TRBV7-9, with TRBD2 matching 13 bases. The germline gives CDR1 SEHNR, CDR2 FQNEAQ (reference sequence). The CDR3 consists of 15 residues. V was clipped by 2 bases and J by 5 bases; unmatched bases: 3. The CDR3 spells CASSLSGLAGDEQYF. The CDR3 DNA reads TGTGCCAGCAGCTTATCCGGACTAGCGGGAGACGAGCAGTACTTC.